The T cell receptor (beta chain) under discussion was sequenced for a study of T cells expressing NK-cell markers. Study-wide context: The authors sequenced eight donors, of whom seven were HCMV-seropositive and one was seronegative.

TCRdb reprocessed the 5' RACE reads, with one entry per CDR3 protein and no DNA. Its table lists 300,000 to 500,000 distinct CDR3 sequences. The CDR3 is 12 amino acids. Germline CDR1 and CDR2: SGHTA and FQGNSA. The TCR was taken from a woman aged 45-60 years in good health. The sequencing input was blood T cells: a sorted CD56 or NKG2C T cell subset, CD4+ or CD8+ T cells, or bulk PBMC T cells (not recorded which). This chain uses TRBV7-2 with TRBJ2-1; TCRdb gives TRBD1 as the D gene, but with no DNA this cannot be confirmed. CDR3 region: CASSWTDNEQFF.